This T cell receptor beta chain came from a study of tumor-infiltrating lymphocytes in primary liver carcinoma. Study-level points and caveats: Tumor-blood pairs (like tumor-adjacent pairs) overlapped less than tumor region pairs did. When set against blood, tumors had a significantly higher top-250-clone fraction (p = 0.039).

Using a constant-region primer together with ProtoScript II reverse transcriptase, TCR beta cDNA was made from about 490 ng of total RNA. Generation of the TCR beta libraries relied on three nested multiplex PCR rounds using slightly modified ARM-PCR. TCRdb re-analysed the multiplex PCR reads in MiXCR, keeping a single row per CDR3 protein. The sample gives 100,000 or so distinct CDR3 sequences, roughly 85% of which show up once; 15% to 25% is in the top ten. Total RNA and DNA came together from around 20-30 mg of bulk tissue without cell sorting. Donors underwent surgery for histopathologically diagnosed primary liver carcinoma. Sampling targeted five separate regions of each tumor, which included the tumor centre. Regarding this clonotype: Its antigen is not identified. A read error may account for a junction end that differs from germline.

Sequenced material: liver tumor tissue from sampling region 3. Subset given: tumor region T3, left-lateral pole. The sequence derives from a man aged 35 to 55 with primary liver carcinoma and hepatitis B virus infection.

The CDR3 DNA reads TGTGACAGCAGTTACGACAGCTATCAGCCCCAACATTTT. It codes for CDSSYDSYQPQHF. This chain joins TRBV6-2 or TRBV6-3 and TRBJ1-5; D might be TRBD1 (5 bases). The CDR3 is 13 residues long. Germline lookup yields CDR1 MNHEY and CDR2 SVGEGT.